The next 27 T cell receptor beta chains were all read from a single sample in a study of blood T cell repertoires in COVID-19. This table comes from immunoSEQ multiplex PCR, and its TCRdb copy is limited to in-frame clones, with some not included. The sample has 150,000 to 200,000 clones; approximately 83% are singletons. Sequencing input: peripheral blood. The receptors derive from a human donor with active or convalescent COVID-19. The donor label of this sample is uncertain.

The gene calls are TRBV2 and TRBJ2-7; 10 bases line up with TRBD1. V lost 6 bases, J lost 5 bases, and 10 bases stayed unmatched. The CDR3 has 15 residues. CDR1 is SNHLY and CDR2 is FYNNEI in the germline V gene. The DNA of the CDR3 is TGTGCCAGCAGCGGGGGACAGGGGATATTCGACGAGCAGTACTTC. The encoded protein is CASSGGQGIFDEQYF.

V gene TRBV6-5 combines with J gene TRBJ2-7, with D possibly matching TRBD1 (7 bases). With 0 bases removed from V and 3 bases from J, the gap between germline ends came to 12 bases. Germline lookup yields CDR1 MNHEY and CDR2 SVGAGI. CDR3 length: 15 residues. CDR3 region: CASSYSGQGGYEQYF. The CDR3 region has the DNA TGTGCCAGCAGTTACTCCGGGCAGGGGGGCTACGAGCAGTACTTC.

The V gene is TRBV24-1, the J gene TRBJ2-7, with D tentatively TRBD2 (5 bases). The CDR3 extends over 13 amino acids. From germline, CDR1 is KGHDR and CDR2 SFDVKD. V was clipped by 3 bases and J by 2 bases, with 7 bases between them. The CDR3 DNA reads TGTGCCACCAGTGATCCACTAGCCTACGAGCAGTACTTC. Its translation is CATSDPLAYEQYF.

This chain connects TRBV19 to TRBJ1-1; 10 bases are a match to TRBD1. Per germline, CDR1 LNHDA and CDR2 SQIVND (reference sequence). CDR3 length: 14 residues. V lost 6 bases, J lost 12 bases, and 13 bases stayed unmatched. This chain's CDR3 is CASRVPGQGRKPFF. The CDR3 region has the DNA TGTGCCAGTAGGGTCCCGGGACAGGGGCGGAAACCTTTCTTT.

V usage is TRBV5-1 and J usage is TRBJ2-1; 11 bases are shared with TRBD2. The germline V gene encodes CDR1 SGHRS and CDR2 YFSETQ. With 2 bases clipped from V and 2 bases from J, the junction kept 9 bases outside the gene matches. There are 18 residues in the CDR3. The CDR3 is CASSFLASGRPPYNEQFF. CDR3 nucleotides: TGCGCCAGCAGCTTTCTAGCTAGCGGGAGGCCCCCCTACAATGAGCAGTTCTTC.

This clone has just a few counts. The chain has TRBV19 and TRBJ2-1; 9 bases map to TRBD2. The CDR3 is made up of 14 amino acids. Germline lookup yields CDR1 LNHDA and CDR2 SQIVND (reference sequence). V was pared by 7 bases and J by 4 bases, with 5 bases of the junction left unmatched. The CDR3 DNA reads as TGTGCCAGTAATCCTAGCGGGGTATACAATGAGCAGTTCTTC. Its protein product is CASNPSGVYNEQFF. Variable domain in full (rest from reference TRBV19 and TRBJ2-1): DGGITQSPKYLFRKEGQNVTLSCEQNLNHDAMYWYRQDPGQGLRLIYYSQIVNDFQKGDIAEGYSVSREKKESFPLTVTSAQKNPTAFYLCASNPSGVYNEQFFGPGTRLTVL.

The chain recombines TRBV19 with TRBJ1-2; a possible D gene is TRBD1 (6 bases). The CDR3 has 13 amino acids. Trimming shortened V by 4 bases and J by 8 bases, and 14 bases separated the two germline ends. Germline CDR1 is LNHDA and CDR2 is SQIVND (reference sequence). As DNA, the CDR3 is TGTGCCAGTAGTAGCCACAGGGTTAGGGGCTACACCTTC. It is translated as CASSSHRVRGYTF.

This sequence joins TRBV2 and TRBJ2-1; TRBD1 agrees at 8 bases. This CDR3 has 15 residues. Trimming at V came to 1 base and at J to 9 bases, leaving 8 bases not matched to a gene. Germline loops: CDR1 SNHLY, CDR2 FYNNEI. The CDR3 protein is CASSEERQGLSEQFF. The CDR3 nucleotides are TGTGCCAGCAGTGAAGAGAGACAGGGGCTGAGTGAGCAGTTCTTC.

The CDR3 DNA sequence: TGTGCCAGTACCATGAGCGGACCCCGGAACACTGAAGCTTTCTTT. It encodes CASTMSGPRNTEAFF. V gene TRBV19 combines with J gene TRBJ1-1; D unresolved. Germline V CDR1 and CDR2: LNHDA, SQIVND (reference sequence). V was clipped by 7 bases and J by 1 base, with 16 bases between them. CDR3 length: 15 amino acids.

The chain combines TRBV6-5 with TRBJ2-7; maybe TRBD1 (6 bases). The germline CDR1 and CDR2 sequences are MNHEY and SVGAGI. V was clipped by 0 bases and J by 10 bases, with 13 bases between them. The length of the CDR3 is 13 residues. CDR3 nucleotide sequence: TGTGCCAGCAGTTACTCGAGACTCAGGGGACAGTACTTC. Its translation: CASSYSRLRGQYF.

The CDR3 DNA reads as TGCGCCAGCAGCTTGACGACAGGAAACTATGGCTACACCTTC. The encoded protein is CASSLTTGNYGYTF. The J gene is TRBJ1-2, the V gene TRBV5-1, with D possibly matching TRBD1 (6 bases). Germline V gene lookup returns CDR1 SGHRS and CDR2 YFSETQ. This CDR3 has 14 residues. V was pared by 1 base and J by 2 bases, with 9 bases between.

V gene TRBV5-4 combines with J gene TRBJ1-1; 7 bases are shared with TRBD1. This CDR3 has 15 amino acids. Germline V gene sequence: CDR1 SGHNT, CDR2 YYREEE (reference sequence). V was clipped by 4 bases and J by 4 bases; unmatched bases: 10. This CDR3 reads CASSGRQGLGTEAFF. In DNA, the CDR3 is TGTGCCAGCAGCGGTAGACAGGGATTGGGCACTGAAGCTTTCTTT.

This clone is a singleton in its sample. The chain recombines TRBV4-3 with TRBJ1-6, with 12 bases fitting TRBD1. There are 21 residues in the CDR3. J lost 7 bases, V lost 3 bases, and 19 bases had no gene match. CDR1 is LGHNA, CDR2 YSLEER, per germline. The CDR3 reads CASSHHTSGTGGALGNSPLHF. DNA of the CDR3: TGCGCCAGCAGCCATCACACCTCCGGGACAGGGGGCGCACTGGGGAATTCACCCCTCCACTTT.

The V and J genes are TRBV2 and TRBJ1-3; D is unresolved. The CDR3 consists of 12 residues. V lost 9 bases and J 4 bases, leaving 10 bases between the germline ends. Germline V CDR1 and CDR2: SNHLY, FYNNEI. The CDR3 protein is CARVVSGNTIYF. The CDR3 DNA follows: TGTGCCAGAGTAGTGTCGGGAAACACCATATATTTT.

The J gene is TRBJ2-2, the V gene TRBV5-1; D might be TRBD1 (6 bases). The CDR3 totals 16 residues. Germline V gene data show CDR1 as SGHRS and CDR2 as YFSETQ. Trimming removed 1 base at V and 4 bases at J, with 14 bases between. CDR3 amino acids: CASSLLQGRSTGELFF. The CDR3 DNA follows: TGCGCCAGCAGCTTGCTTCAGGGGCGGTCCACCGGGGAGCTGTTTTTT.

This clone has a single count. The rearrangement uses TRBV11-3 and TRBJ2-2; 7 positions match TRBD2. There are 16 residues in the CDR3. V shed 2 bases, J shed 4 bases, and the junction held 7 bases outside the gene matches. The germline CDR1 and CDR2 sequences are SGHNT and YENEEA. DNA for the CDR3: TGTGCCAGCAGCTTAAGGACCCCGGGGGGCACCGGGGAGCTGTTTTTT. It yields the protein CASSLRTPGGTGELFF.

This clone was picked up one time. The CDR3 nucleotides read TGTGCCAGCAGCCCCGGGATCGGAACGACCGACACCATATATTTT. Amino acid sequence: CASSPGIGTTDTIYF. V usage is TRBV14 and J usage is TRBJ1-3, with D hard to call. This CDR3 spans 15 amino acids. V was cut by 4 bases and J by 8 bases, with 18 bases left in between. Germline CDR1 and CDR2: SGHDN and FVKESK.

The genes are TRBV27 and TRBJ1-4; D not resolved. CDR3 size: 13 residues. Trimming took 2 bases from V and 5 from J, leaving 6 bases between them. Germline lookup yields CDR1 MNHEY and CDR2 SMNVEV (reference sequence). CDR3 in DNA: TGTGCCAGCAGTTTAAGTCGGAATGAAAAACTGTTTTTT. Amino acid sequence: CASSLSRNEKLFF.

The chain links TRBV6-6 to TRBJ1-2, with TRBD1 matching 7 bases. V shed 2 bases and J 6 bases; nucleotides not matched to a gene: 9. The CDR3 runs 15 residues. Looked up from germline, CDR1 is MNHNY and CDR2 is SVGAGI (reference sequence). In DNA form, the CDR3 reads TGTGCCAGCAGTTACAGTCAGGGGGATGTTAATGGCTACACCTTC. Its translation is CASSYSQGDVNGYTF.

A word on this clone: This CDR3 is also generated by other DNA sequences in the sample. The chain recombines TRBV18 with TRBJ2-7; D possibly corresponds to TRBD2 (5 bases). The length of the CDR3 is 12 residues. With 4 bases removed from V and 4 bases from J, the gap between germline ends came to 8 bases. Per germline, CDR1 KGHSH and CDR2 LQKENI. The CDR3 DNA sequence: TGTGCCAGCTCACGTCCGGGGTACGAGCAGTACTTC. It codes for CASSRPGYEQYF.

CDR3 DNA: TGTGCCAGCAATAAACTGGGACAGAGCACAGATACGCAGTATTTT. Its translation is CASNKLGQSTDTQYF. The chain combines TRBV6-6 with TRBJ2-3; 7 bases are a match to TRBD1. Germline assignment: CDR1 MNHNY and CDR2 SVGAGI (reference sequence). The CDR3 has 15 amino acids. V dropped 7 bases and J dropped 0; count of bases not matched to a gene: 7.

This clone was found a few times. The V and J genes are TRBV7-9 and TRBJ1-1; D perhaps matches TRBD1 (6 bases). The CDR3 is 15 residues long. Trimming removed 4 bases at V and 4 bases at J, with 16 bases between. Looked up from germline, CDR1 is SEHNR and CDR2 is FQNEAQ (reference sequence). The DNA for the CDR3 is TGTGCCAGCAGCTCACACCCACAGGGAAGCACTGAAGCTTTCTTT. The encoded protein is CASSSHPQGSTEAFF.

CDR3 region: CASSVGAGLLNTGELFF. The CDR3 DNA sequence: TGTGCCAGCAGCGTAGGGGCGGGACTTCTGAACACCGGGGAGCTGTTTTTT. The rearrangement joins TRBV9 to TRBJ2-2; a possible D gene is TRBD2 (6 bases). Trimming pared 0 bases from V and 1 base from J, leaving 13 bases between. The CDR3 runs to 17 residues. Germline V gene lookup returns CDR1 SGDLS and CDR2 YYNGEE.

This chain links TRBV4-2 with TRBJ1-5; no firm D call. Germline CDR1 reads LGHNA; CDR2 reads YNFKEQ. Between the trimmed V and J ends, which lost 0 bases and 6 bases, there was a span of 18 bases. The CDR3 extends over 17 amino acids. CDR3 nucleotide sequence: TGTGCCAGCAGCCAAGAAAAGGAGGGAGAGCCGAGTCAGCCCCAGCATTTT. Translation gives CASSQEKEGEPSQPQHF.

For this clone: Other nucleotide sequences from this sample produce the same CDR3. V and J are TRBV5-1 and TRBJ2-7; TRBD2 might be the D (6 bases). This CDR3 region has 14 residues. Between the trimmed V and J ends, which lost 0 bases and 3 bases, there was a span of 10 bases. Germline lookup yields CDR1 SGHRS and CDR2 YFSETQ. In DNA form, the CDR3 reads TGCGCCAGCAGCTTGGCATCCGGGAGCTACGAGCAGTACTTC. It is translated as CASSLASGSYEQYF.

The genes are TRBV9 and TRBJ2-1; 9 bases map to TRBD1. V trimming: 0 bases; J trimming: 1 base; junction bases outside the gene matches: 2. From germline, CDR1 is SGDLS and CDR2 YYNGEE. The CDR3 is 16 residues long. The CDR3 region is CASSVAGTGSYNEQFF. In DNA, the CDR3 is TGTGCCAGCAGCGTAGCGGGGACAGGGTCCTACAATGAGCAGTTCTTC.

The chain links TRBV4-2 to TRBJ2-7; 7 positions agree with TRBD2. Trimming at V came to 1 base and at J to 1 base, leaving 7 bases not matched to a gene. The CDR3 is 16 amino acids. Germline CDR1 is LGHNA and CDR2 is YNFKEQ. The CDR3 DNA reads as TGTGCCAGCAGCCAAGCCGGCGGGAGTATTTCCTACGAGCAGTACTTC. Translating gives CASSQAGGSISYEQYF.